This T cell receptor (beta chain) was identified during a study of cytomegalovirus exposure and HLA in healthy donors. Findings and limits, study-wide: It was confirmed in vitro that a few of the CMV-associated chains were specific for CMV antigens. Researchers catalogued some 160 TCR beta chains as cytomegalovirus-associated.

The PCR ran on 60 Vbeta and 13 Jbeta primers. Using immunoSEQ multiplex PCR, the repertoire was profiled, and TCRdb retains in-frame clones only, with some absent. Of more than 110,000 clones in the sample, roughly 80% were seen once. As for this clone: Its antigen is not identified.

The sequenced sample was PBMCs. The TCR was taken from a woman between 50 and 59 years old in good health and CMV-seropositive.

The CDR3 protein is CASTAGTGANQPQHF. The CDR3 bases are TGTGCCAGCACCGCCGGGACAGGTGCCAATCAGCCCCAGCATTTT. This rearrangement joins TRBV6-6 to TRBJ1-5, with 8 positions matching TRBD1. The CDR3 consists of 15 residues. Trimming took 7 bases from V and 3 from J; bases not matched to a gene: 8. Germline V gives CDR1 MNHNY, CDR2 SVGAGI (reference sequence).